This T cell receptor (beta chain) was observed in a study of T cells in women clearing cervical HPV infection. Overall study: Cases were women with histologically confirmed HPV16-related CIN3 or worse, including a couple of invasive cancers.

Turning to this clone: Coverage ceases 3 residues before the CDR3 finishes, and the germline J gene fills in the end.

TCRdb's table, derived via immunoSEQ multiplex PCR, lists solely in-frame clones and lacks some. The sample's table shows tens of thousands of clones. CDR3 length: 14 amino acids. Germline V gene data show CDR1 as SGHDT and CDR2 as YYEEEE. The receptor was isolated from a woman between 18 and 75 years old with a cervical HPV16 infection that either progressed to CIN3+ or cleared (not recorded which). V is TRBV5-6 and J is TRBJ2-2, with 8 bases that match TRBD1. The sample consisted of blood buffy coat. The CDR3 bases that were read are TGTGCCAGCATAAGGCAGGGGGCCGAAGAAAAG. Protein sequence: CASIRQGAEEK. The CDR3, in full, reads CASIRQGAEEKLFF.